Presented here are 18 T cell receptor beta chains from one specimen sequenced in a study of blood T cell repertoires in COVID-19 (TCRdb year 2020). Libraries came from the immunoSEQ multiplex PCR assay. The immuneACCESS repertoire file appears here via TCRdb, limited to in-frame rearrangements. These files lack a portion of the clones; in checked studies, under half of the deficit traces to unresolved V genes, and the cause of the others is not known. The sample table lists 21,000 or so clones, roughly four fifths of them with a count of one. The biggest ten clones account for 6.5% to 8.5% of the sample. Sequenced material: peripheral blood. All receptors derive from a human donor in a cohort sampled during active COVID-19.

This clone has more than one count but fewer than ten. The chain has TRBV29-1 and TRBJ2-1, with TRBD2 matching 11 bases. Germline V gives CDR1 SQVTM, CDR2 ANQGSEA. This CDR3 contains 14 residues. After removal of 2 bases from V and 7 bases from J, the junction contained 4 bases not matched to a gene. CDR3 in amino acids: CSVEYSSGGNEQFF. The CDR3 bases are TGCAGCGTTGAATACTCTAGCGGGGGGAATGAGCAGTTCTTC.

V usage is TRBV4-1 and J usage is TRBJ2-5; D remains unclear. V was trimmed by 1 base and J by 2 bases, leaving 8 bases between them. Germline assignment: CDR1 MGHRA and CDR2 YSYEKL. The CDR3 consists of 14 residues. The CDR3 DNA reads as TGCGCCAGCAGCCAAGGAGAGTATCAAGAGACCCAGTACTTC. Protein: CASSQGEYQETQYF.

The V and J genes are TRBV18 and TRBJ1-4; a weak D match, TRBD1 (5 bases). This CDR3 region has 16 residues. CDR1 is KGHSH and CDR2 is LQKENI in the germline V gene. Trimming removed 3 bases at V and 0 bases at J, with 11 bases between. The CDR3, as DNA: TGTGCCAGCTCACCGGCTGGGGGGGCAACTAATGAAAAACTGTTTTTT. The encoded protein is CASSPAGGATNEKLFF.

V usage is TRBV30 and J usage is TRBJ1-1; weak D call: TRBD1 (5 bases). The V gene's germline CDR1 is GTSNPN and CDR2 SVGIG (reference sequence). CDR3 length: 13 residues. V dropped 1 base and J dropped 4 bases, with 10 bases sitting between them. The CDR3 here is CAWSAGRGTEAFF. DNA for the CDR3: TGTGCCTGGAGTGCAGGGAGGGGCACTGAAGCTTTCTTT.

This rearrangement joins TRBV6-5 to TRBJ2-7, with D maybe TRBD1 (6 bases). The V gene's germline CDR1 is MNHEY and CDR2 SVGAGI. This CDR3 spans 14 amino acids. Trimming took 7 bases from V and 4 from J, leaving 17 bases between them. The CDR3 DNA sequence: TGTGCCAGCAATCCCACAGGGCCGGGGTACGAGCAGTACTTC. Translation: CASNPTGPGYEQYF.

The J gene is TRBJ2-7, the V gene TRBV7-9; 9 positions match TRBD1. With V trimmed by 1 base and J by 2 bases, 0 bases remained unmatched. This CDR3 contains 14 residues. CDR1 and CDR2 (germline): SEHNR, FQNEAQ (reference sequence). Written as DNA, the CDR3 is TGTGCCAGCAGCTTAGGGACAGGGGCCTACGAGCAGTACTTC. Translating it yields CASSLGTGAYEQYF.

This clone has only one observation. The DNA for the CDR3 is TGTGCGCATACCGGGGTCACCACCTATGGCTACACCTTC. It translates to CAHTGVTTYGYTF. This sequence joins TRBV30 and TRBJ1-2; D is uncertain. The CDR3 totals 13 residues. The germline gives CDR1 GTSNPN, CDR2 SVGIG (reference sequence).

The V call is TRBV1, the J call TRBJ2-7; no DNA check was done on the table's D call, TRBD1. TRBV1 is a known pseudogene. There are 18 residues in the CDR3. Written as DNA, the CDR3 is TGCACCAGCAGCCAAGATAGGACAGGGGGCACGCCCTCCTACGAGCAGTACTTC. Its protein product is CTSSQDRTGGTPSYEQYF.

The rearrangement uses TRBV6-6 and TRBJ1-6, with 7 bases fitting TRBD1. Trimming at V came to 7 bases and at J to 9 bases, leaving 9 bases not matched to a gene. The CDR3 length is 14 residues. Germline loops: CDR1 MNHNY, CDR2 SVGAGI (reference sequence). CDR3 sequence reads: CASTLDRVTSPLHF. CDR3 in DNA: TGTGCCAGCACCCTCGACAGGGTGACTTCACCCCTCCACTTT.

This clone was counted only a few times. The CDR3 spells CSVRQGSGQETQYF. The CDR3 nucleotides are TGCAGCGTCAGACAGGGAAGTGGCCAAGAGACCCAGTACTTC. This sequence joins TRBV29-1 and TRBJ2-5, with 7 bases identical to TRBD1. From germline, CDR1 is SQVTM and CDR2 ANQGSEA. The length of the CDR3 is 14 residues. Trimming at V came to 6 bases and at J to 1 base, leaving 8 bases not matched to a gene.

The chain links TRBV5-1 to TRBJ1-2, with D maybe TRBD1 (6 bases). CDR1 is SGHRS, CDR2 YFSETQ, per germline. This CDR3 contains 12 residues. The V end lost 4 bases, the J end lost 7 bases, and 11 bases lay between the germline ends. DNA of the CDR3: TGCGCCAGCAGCCTGACAGGCGGTGGCTACACCTTC. Protein: CASSLTGGGYTF.

The chain combines TRBV6-5 with TRBJ1-5, with TRBD1 identical over 7 bases. This CDR3 has 12 amino acids. V lost 7 bases, J lost 5 bases, and 2 bases stayed unmatched. CDR1 is MNHEY, CDR2 SVGAGI, per germline. The DNA of the CDR3 is TGTGCCAGCACTACAGGGGATCAGCCCCAGCATTTT. Amino acids: CASTTGDQPQHF.

The chain is built from TRBV5-4 and TRBJ1-2, with a weak D call TRBD1 (5 bases). This CDR3 is 15 amino acids long. V dropped 0 bases and J dropped 7 bases, with 16 bases sitting between them. Germline CDR1 is SGHNT and CDR2 is YYREEE (reference sequence). CDR3 protein: CASSLGRGFISGYTF. DNA of the CDR3: TGTGCCAGCAGCTTGGGGAGGGGTTTTATCTCTGGCTACACCTTC.

The chain joins TRBV7-2 to TRBJ2-4, with TRBD1 matching 8 bases. Losses at the gene ends were 5 bases for V and 4 bases for J; bases not matched to a gene: 1. The CDR3 runs 13 residues. CDR1 is SGHTA and CDR2 is FQGNSA in the germline V gene. The CDR3 nucleotides read TGTGCCAGCAGCCGGACAGGGAAAAACATTCAGTACTTC. This gives the protein CASSRTGKNIQYF. The full variable domain, completed using reference TRBV7-2 and TRBJ2-4, is GAGVSQSPSNKVTEKGKDVELRCDPISGHTALYWYRQSLGQGLEFLIYFQGNSAPDKSGLPSDRFSAERTGGSVSTLTIQRTQQEDSAVYLCASSRTGKNIQYFGAGTRLSVL.

The V call is TRBV9, the J call TRBJ1-5; 7 bases fit TRBD1. The CDR3 sequence is 14 residues long. CDR1 is SGDLS and CDR2 is YYNGEE in the germline V gene. Trimming cost V 0 bases and J 11 bases; bases outside gene matches: 8. As DNA, the CDR3 is TGTGCCAGCAGCGTAGGGACAGGTGGGTCAGCCCAGCATTTT. Translating gives CASSVGTGGSAQHF.

The V gene is TRBV7-2, the J gene TRBJ1-2; D gene ambiguous. The CDR3 sequence is 14 residues long. Looked up from germline, CDR1 is SGHTA and CDR2 is FQGNSA. V shed 1 base and J shed 2 bases, with 8 bases lying between them. The CDR3 nucleotides read TGTGCCAGCAGCTTAGAACCGGGGAACTATGGCTACACCTTC. Encoded protein: CASSLEPGNYGYTF. The full variable domain, rest sourced from reference TRBV7-2 and TRBJ1-2, is GAGVSQSPSNKVTEKGKDVELRCDPISGHTALYWYRQSLGQGLEFLIYFQGNSAPDKSGLPSDRFSAERTGGSVSTLTIQRTQQEDSAVYLCASSLEPGNYGYTFGSGTRLTVV.

This clone appeared a single time. This chain links TRBV19 with TRBJ1-2, with D perhaps matching TRBD1 (6 bases). Germline V gene sequence: CDR1 LNHDA, CDR2 SQIVND (reference sequence). The length of the CDR3 is 15 residues. V lost 6 bases to trimming and J lost 0 bases, with 14 bases between them. Here the CDR3 reads CASSYTRTANYGYTF. In DNA form, the CDR3 reads TGTGCCAGTAGCTACACCAGGACAGCTAACTATGGCTACACCTTC.

The chain employs TRBV28 and TRBJ1-6, with D possibly TRBD1 on 6 matching bases. V lost 4 bases and J lost 7, with 17 bases in between. CDR3 length equals 16 residues. Germline CDR1 is MDHEN and CDR2 is SYDVKM. The CDR3 reads CASSSPGERGNSPLHF. The CDR3 DNA sequence: TGTGCCAGCAGTTCTCCAGGGGAGAGAGGGAATTCACCCCTCCACTTT.